The 29 T cell receptor beta chains in this list originate from one sample, sequenced in a study of blood T cell repertoires in COVID-19. Some clones are missing from TCRdb's copy, which holds only in-frame ones; the method was immunoSEQ multiplex PCR. The table has more than 300,000 clones, approximately 90% seen once. The sample taken for sequencing was PBMCs or T cells enriched from blood (not recorded which). These receptors originate from a woman in her twenties or thirties who had been exposed to COVID-19.

The chain recombines TRBV5-5 with TRBJ2-2; possible D gene TRBD1, 5 bases. CDR1 and CDR2 from the germline V gene are SGHKS and YYEKEE (reference sequence). CDR3 length: 16 amino acids. V lost 1 base and J lost 2, with 12 bases in between. CDR3 sequence reads: CASSLFARVNTGELFF. CDR3 in DNA: TGTGCCAGCAGCTTGTTTGCCAGGGTAAACACCGGGGAGCTGTTTTTT.

The J gene is TRBJ1-2, the V gene TRBV5-4; weak D call: TRBD1 (5 bases). Per germline, CDR1 SGHNT and CDR2 YYREEE (reference sequence). The CDR3 consists of 14 residues. V was clipped by 4 bases and J by 4 bases, with 14 bases between them. The CDR3 is CASSRGDGFYGYTF. In DNA form, the CDR3 reads TGTGCCAGCAGCCGGGGGGACGGATTCTATGGCTACACCTTC.

The V call is TRBV14, the J call TRBJ1-1; D possibly corresponds to TRBD1 (5 bases). The CDR3 consists of 16 residues. CDR1 SGHDN and CDR2 FVKESK come from the germline V gene. The V end was cut by 4 bases, the J end by 1 base, with 16 bases between. Here the CDR3 reads CASSRVKFTGNTEAFF. In DNA, the CDR3 is TGTGCCAGCAGCCGCGTTAAATTTACAGGGAACACTGAAGCTTTCTTT.

V and J are TRBV5-4 and TRBJ2-5; D is possibly TRBD2 (6 bases). Trimming took off 4 bases at V and 2 bases at J, with 12 bases between the two ends. This CDR3 comprises 14 residues. From germline, CDR1 is SGHNT and CDR2 YYREEE (reference sequence). The CDR3 loop is CASSAPGVQETQYF. The CDR3 region has the DNA TGTGCCAGCAGCGCTCCGGGGGTTCAAGAGACCCAGTACTTC.

The chain carries TRBV9 and TRBJ1-6; a possible D gene is TRBD1 (5 bases). V shed 4 bases and J shed 0 bases, with 17 bases lying between them. Germline CDR1 and CDR2: SGDLS and YYNGEE. The CDR3 is 18 residues long. The CDR3 protein is CASSSPGGLSSYNSPLHF. DNA for the CDR3: TGTGCCAGCAGCTCCCCGGGGGGACTGAGCTCCTATAATTCACCCCTCCACTTT.

This chain links TRBV29-1 with TRBJ1-2, with TRBD1 matching over 9 bases. The CDR3 is 15 amino acids. V trimming: 4 bases; J trimming: 2 bases; junction bases outside the gene matches: 8. From germline, CDR1 is SQVTM and CDR2 ANQGSEA. CDR3 bases: TGCAGCGTTGTTACCATGGGACAGGGAAACTATGGCTACACCTTC. It specifies CSVVTMGQGNYGYTF.

This clone was seen just once. The chain carries TRBV6-5 and TRBJ2-5, with D possibly being TRBD1 (5 bases). V lost 2 bases and J 4 bases, leaving 14 bases between the germline ends. Germline CDR1 is MNHEY and CDR2 is SVGAGI. This CDR3 is built from 15 residues. In DNA form, the CDR3 reads TGTGCCAGCAGTTACGACAGAAGAAGGACAGAGACCCAGTACTTC. The encoded protein is CASSYDRRRTETQYF.

The rearrangement links TRBV2 to TRBJ1-5, with D maybe TRBD1 (5 bases). V dropped 8 bases and J dropped 4 bases, with 15 bases sitting between them. This CDR3 contains 14 residues. Germline V CDR1 and CDR2: SNHLY, FYNNEI. CDR3 DNA: TGTGCCAGCGGGGGGACCGGCAGTAATCAGCCCCAGCATTTT. Its translation is CASGGTGSNQPQHF.

V usage is TRBV10-3 and J usage is TRBJ1-1; weak D call: TRBD1 (5 bases). Germline V gene sequence: CDR1 ENHRY, CDR2 SYGVKD. V shed 7 bases and J shed 2 bases, with 14 bases lying between them. The CDR3 extends over 14 amino acids. CDR3 DNA: TGTGCCATCAAAGGGGAAAGGGAAAACACTGAAGCTTTCTTT. It translates to CAIKGERENTEAFF.

The chain employs TRBV5-1 and TRBJ1-1, with 7 positions matching TRBD1. Germline assignment: CDR1 SGHRS and CDR2 YFSETQ. The CDR3 is made up of 15 amino acids. J was trimmed by 1 base and V by 2 bases; bases with no gene match: 5. The CDR3 DNA reads TGCGCCAGCAGCTTTAGGACAGGCCCGAACACTGAAGCTTTCTTT. Its translation: CASSFRTGPNTEAFF.

The gene calls are TRBV5-1 and TRBJ2-3; 7 nucleotides agree with TRBD2. The ends lost 2 bases at V and 1 base at J; junction bases unmatched: 10. The CDR3 is 17 residues long. Germline CDR1 reads SGHRS; CDR2 reads YFSETQ. The CDR3, as DNA: TGCGCCAGCAGCTTTTGGAGCGGCGGGGGACGCACAGATACGCAGTATTTT. Its protein product is CASSFWSGGGRTDTQYF.

The chain links TRBV29-1 to TRBJ2-3; 12 nucleotides agree with TRBD2. Germline trimming cut 1 base from V and 0 bases from J; bases unmatched to any gene: 11. The CDR3 loop spans 19 amino acids. Germline CDR1 is SQVTM and CDR2 is ANQGSEA. CDR3 loop: CSVEGPASGGAPSTDTQYF. DNA for the CDR3: TGCAGCGTTGAAGGCCCAGCTAGCGGGGGGGCCCCTAGCACAGATACGCAGTATTTT.

The chain carries TRBV27 and TRBJ2-7; a weak D match, TRBD1 (5 bases). V lost 3 bases and J 4 bases, leaving 19 bases between the germline ends. CDR3 length equals 16 residues. Per germline, CDR1 MNHEY and CDR2 SMNVEV (reference sequence). The CDR3 nucleotides read TGTGCCAGCAGTTTTTTCTCACCAGGGTCTGGGTACGAGCAGTACTTC. Protein product: CASSFFSPGSGYEQYF.

V gene TRBV3-1 (or the pseudogene TRBV3-2) combines with J gene TRBJ2-7, with TRBD2 matching 8 bases. The CDR3 loop spans 14 amino acids. Germline V gene data show CDR1 as LGHDT and CDR2 as YNNKEL (reference sequence). J lost 4 bases, V lost 3 bases, and 5 bases had no gene match. The CDR3 bases are TGTGCCAGCAGCCAGCGGGAGGTCGTGTACGAGCAGTACTTC. Protein: CASSQREVVYEQYF.

The V and J genes are TRBV27 and TRBJ2-7; D perhaps matches TRBD2 (7 bases). CDR1 and CDR2 (germline): MNHEY, SMNVEV (reference sequence). V shed 5 bases and J shed 4 bases, with 12 bases lying between them. The CDR3 length is 13 residues. CDR3 sequence reads: CASSQGRGYEQYF. The DNA for the CDR3 is TGTGCCAGCAGTCAGGGGAGGGGTTACGAGCAGTACTTC.

This clone was observed a single time. The genes are TRBV4-2 and TRBJ2-3; D not certain. This CDR3 comprises 16 residues. V lost 4 bases to trimming and J lost 0 bases, with 14 bases between them. The germline V gene has CDR1 LGHNA and CDR2 YNFKEQ. CDR3 nucleotides: TGTGCCAGCAGCCCAGGTTCAACACAGAGCACAGATACGCAGTATTTT. Translated, it gives CASSPGSTQSTDTQYF.

The J gene is TRBJ1-2, the V gene TRBV18; no reliable D call. The V and J ends lost 3 bases and 5 bases respectively, with 16 bases between them. CDR1 and CDR2 from the germline V gene are KGHSH and LQKENI. There are 15 residues in the CDR3. This CDR3 is CASSPQRSFLYGYTF. DNA for the CDR3: TGTGCCAGCTCACCTCAACGGTCGTTTTTGTATGGCTACACCTTC.

The chain links TRBV29-1 to TRBJ1-2; 7 bases align to TRBD1. V lost 1 base to trimming and J lost 4 bases; unmatched junction nucleotides: 6. The germline gives CDR1 SQVTM, CDR2 ANQGSEA. The CDR3 is 14 residues long. The chain's CDR3 is CSVEGRGLSYGYTF. CDR3 nucleotides: TGCAGCGTTGAAGGGAGGGGGCTTAGCTATGGCTACACCTTC.

The chain has TRBV3-1 (or the pseudogene TRBV3-2) and TRBJ2-1; the D gene is possibly TRBD2 (6 bases). The CDR3 covers 15 residues. V gave up 8 bases and J gave up 2 bases, with 16 bases separating them. From germline, CDR1 is LGHDT and CDR2 YNNKEL (reference sequence). The CDR3 DNA is TGTGCCAGCTCCGGGGGTCCGGGAGCCTACAATGAGCAGTTCTTC. This codes for CASSGGPGAYNEQFF.

V usage is TRBV5-1 and J usage is TRBJ2-5; D possibly corresponds to TRBD2 (7 bases). Germline CDR1 reads SGHRS; CDR2 reads YFSETQ. Trimming stripped 3 bases from V and 1 base from J, with 10 bases between. The CDR3 length is 14 residues. CDR3 region: CASSSGGPQETQYF. CDR3 nucleotide sequence: TGCGCCAGCAGCTCCGGGGGGCCCCAAGAGACCCAGTACTTC.

The chain carries TRBV3-1 (or the pseudogene TRBV3-2) and TRBJ2-1, with 10 bases fitting TRBD2. J was trimmed by 2 bases and V by 4 bases; bases with no gene match: 11. Germline lookup yields CDR1 LGHDT and CDR2 YNNKEL (reference sequence). The CDR3 is made up of 18 amino acids. CDR3 nucleotide sequence: TGTGCCAGCAGCCTCAGGGTAGCGGGGGGCCCCCCCTACAATGAGCAGTTCTTC. This translates into CASSLRVAGGPPYNEQFF.

The V call is TRBV4-1, the J call TRBJ2-1; 9 bases align to TRBD1. The germline CDR1 and CDR2 sequences are MGHRA and YSYEKL. The CDR3 is made up of 15 amino acids. Germline trimming cut 0 bases from V and 9 bases from J; bases unmatched to any gene: 6. CDR3 in DNA: TGCGCCAGCAGCCAAGAATTTGGGACAGGGAGTGAGCAGTTCTTC. Translated: CASSQEFGTGSEQFF.

The V call is TRBV10-3, the J call TRBJ1-1, with 11 bases identical to TRBD1. Germline CDR1 ENHRY, CDR2 SYGVKD. The V segment lost 2 bases and the J segment 1 base; nucleotides outside the gene matches: 3. The CDR3 covers 16 residues. CDR3 DNA sequence: TGTGCCATCAGTGAGATGGACAGGGGGCGGAACACTGAAGCTTTCTTT. It is translated as CAISEMDRGRNTEAFF.

The gene calls are TRBV4-3 and TRBJ1-2; 8 nucleotides match TRBD1. V lost 0 bases, J lost 6 bases, and 6 bases stayed unmatched. CDR3 length equals 15 residues. Per germline, CDR1 LGHNA and CDR2 YSLEER. The CDR3 region is CASSQDPTGDHGYTF. The CDR3 bases are TGCGCCAGCAGCCAAGATCCGACAGGGGATCATGGCTACACCTTC.

The chain employs TRBV5-1 and TRBJ2-7; 9 nucleotides agree with TRBD1. CDR1 is SGHRS and CDR2 is YFSETQ in the germline V gene. J was trimmed by 3 bases and V by 6 bases; bases with no gene match: 7. CDR3 length: 14 residues. CDR3: CASTTGGMSYEQYF. The CDR3, as DNA: TGCGCCAGCACGACAGGGGGGATGAGCTACGAGCAGTACTTC. The full variable domain, in which reference TRBV5-1 and TRBJ2-7 provide the parts outside the CDR3, is KAGVTQTPRYLIKTRGQQVTLSCSPISGHRSVSWYQQTPGQGLQFLFEYFSETQRNKGNFPGRFSGRQFSNSRSEMNVSTLELGDSALYLCASTTGGMSYEQYFGPGTRLTVT.

This clone has only a few counts. The rearrangement links TRBV27 to TRBJ1-5, with D perhaps matching TRBD1 (5 bases). The CDR3 contains 14 residues. V was clipped by 3 bases and J by 7 bases, with 13 bases between them. Germline values: CDR1 MNHEY, CDR2 SMNVEV (reference sequence). This CDR3 reads CASSFGGLRQPQHF. CDR3 in DNA: TGTGCCAGCAGTTTTGGGGGGTTACGGCAGCCCCAGCATTTT.

The chain joins TRBV19 to TRBJ1-5; D call uncertain. The V gene's germline CDR1 is LNHDA and CDR2 SQIVND (reference sequence). This CDR3 is built from 15 residues. V lost 2 bases and J 4 bases, leaving 12 bases between the germline ends. The CDR3 loop is CASSISNSRNQPQHF. The CDR3 coding sequence is TGTGCCAGTAGTATATCCAATTCACGGAATCAGCCCCAGCATTTT.

The chain links TRBV19 to TRBJ1-2, with D unresolved. The CDR3 runs to 15 residues. The germline V gene encodes CDR1 LNHDA and CDR2 SQIVND (reference sequence). The V and J ends lost 7 bases and 0 bases respectively, with 15 bases between them. CDR3 loop: CASMNREQTNYGYTF. In nucleotides, the CDR3 is TGTGCCAGTATGAATAGAGAACAGACTAACTATGGCTACACCTTC.

This chain links TRBV14 with TRBJ1-2; the D is unclear. Trimming stripped 4 bases from V and 6 bases from J, with 15 bases between. The CDR3 length is 14 residues. CDR1 is SGHDN and CDR2 is FVKESK in the germline V gene. CDR3 in DNA: TGTGCCAGCAGCCCAACGCTGGGGAGCGATGGCTACACCTTC. Encoded protein: CASSPTLGSDGYTF. Looking up the rest from reference TRBV14 and TRBJ1-2 gives the full variable domain: EAGVTQFPSHSVIEKGQTVTLRCDPISGHDNLYWYRRVMGKEIKFLLHFVKESKQDESGMPNNRFLAERTGGTYSTLKVQPAELEDSGVYFCASSPTLGSDGYTFGSGTRLTVV.